This T cell receptor beta chain was documented in a study of T-cell reconstitution after alpha-beta-depleted transplantation in children. The germline V gene has CDR1 LGHDT and CDR2 YNNKEL (reference sequence). The V and J ends lost 3 bases and 4 bases, in that order; junction bases with no gene match: 3. The CDR3 totals 15 residues. Preparation of the TCRbeta library was carried out with unique molecular identifiers. In TCRdb, the PCR reads were re-called with MiXCR into one record per CDR3 protein. This sample has hundreds of thousands of distinct CDR3 sequences, with approximately 16% found just once.

V usage is TRBV3-1 and J usage is TRBJ2-1, with 10 bases that match TRBD2. The sequence derives from a human donor who donated a stem cell graft to a child with acute myeloid leukemia. Sequenced here: PBMCs from the stem cell graft donor, sampled from the stem cell graft. The CDR3 is CASSQGTSVYNEQFF. The CDR3 coding sequence is TGTGCCAGCAGCCAGGGGACTAGCGTGTACAATGAGCAGTTCTTC.